This note documents a single TCR beta chain sequence. Its antigen remains unknown. Produced via immunoSEQ multiplex PCR; TCRdb's table is partial and in-frame only. The sample has some 87,000 clones, 80% seen once; the top ten hold 3.5% to 4%. The sample is drawn from a study of memory CD4+ T cells and cytomegalovirus serostatus. Study-wide background: Donors were healthy Belgian adults, under ten CMV seropositive and 20 to 30 seronegative. Overall study findings and caveats: A US-trained random forest predicted CMV serostatus with median AUC 0.91. Each of approximately 73 CMV-associated TCRbeta sequences occurred in one to five individuals.

This CDR3 is built from 14 residues. Germline V gene lookup returns CDR1 MDHEN and CDR2 SYDVKM. V dropped 6 bases and J dropped 3 bases, with 14 bases sitting between them. Single viable CD3+CD4+CD8-CD45RO+ cells were sorted as the memory CD4+ T cells. The clonotype comes from an adult in good health and CMV-seropositive. Material: memory CD4+ T cells from blood. The V call is TRBV28, the J call TRBJ1-1; D perhaps matches TRBD1 (6 bases). The DNA of the CDR3 is TGTGCCAGCAGACTCGTAACAGGGTACACTGAAGCTTTCTTT. Residues: CASRLVTGYTEAFF.